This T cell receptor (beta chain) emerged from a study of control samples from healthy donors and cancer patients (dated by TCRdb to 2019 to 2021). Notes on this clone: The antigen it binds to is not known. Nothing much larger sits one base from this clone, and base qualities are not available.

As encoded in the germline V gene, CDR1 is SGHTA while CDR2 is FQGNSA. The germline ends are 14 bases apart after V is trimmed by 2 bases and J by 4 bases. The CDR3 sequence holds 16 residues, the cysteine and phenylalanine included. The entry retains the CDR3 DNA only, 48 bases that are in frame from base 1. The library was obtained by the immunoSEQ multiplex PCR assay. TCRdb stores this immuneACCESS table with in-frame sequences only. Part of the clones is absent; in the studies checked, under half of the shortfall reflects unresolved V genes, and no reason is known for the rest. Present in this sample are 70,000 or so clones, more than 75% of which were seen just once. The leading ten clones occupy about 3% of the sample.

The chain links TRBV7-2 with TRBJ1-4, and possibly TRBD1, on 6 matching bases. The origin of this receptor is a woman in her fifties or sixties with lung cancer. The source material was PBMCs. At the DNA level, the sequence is TGTGCCAGCAGCTTAAACGGACAGACAGATAATGAAAAACTGTTTTTT. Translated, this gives CASSLNGQTDNEKLFF.